A single sample is the source of the 23 T cell receptor beta chains below, sequenced in a study of shared clonotypes between healthy human individuals. TCRdb's copy holds only in-frame clones and misses some; the assay was immunoSEQ multiplex PCR. The sample lists around 640,000 clones, about 96% occurring once. Positively selected for CCR7, the CD45RO-negative cells used as naive CD8 cells excluded terminally differentiated effector memory CD45RA+ cells. Material for sequencing was naive CD8+ T cells sorted from blood. Receptors originate from a woman in her thirties in good health.

This rearrangement joins TRBV27 to TRBJ2-7; possible D gene TRBD2, 6 bases. This CDR3 is 13 amino acids long. V was pared by 8 bases and J by 2 bases, with 13 bases between. Germline CDR1 reads MNHEY; CDR2 reads SMNVEV (reference sequence). CDR3 region: CASASGGPYEQYF. CDR3 sequence (DNA): TGTGCCAGCGCCTCCGGAGGGCCCTACGAGCAGTACTTC.

This clone was counted once. The rearrangement links TRBV15 to TRBJ2-7; the D is unclear. Trimming left V 1 base short and J 7 bases short, with 8 bases between. CDR1 and CDR2 from the germline V gene are LNHNV and YYDKDF (reference sequence). The CDR3 runs 12 residues. CDR3 coding DNA: TGTGCCACCAGCAGAGCTTTGGGTGAGCAGTACTTC. Translated: CATSRALGEQYF.

The rearrangement links TRBV28 to TRBJ1-1, with a possible D match to TRBD1 (5 bases). The V and J ends lost 4 bases and 7 bases respectively, with 22 bases between them. Germline V gene data show CDR1 as MDHEN and CDR2 as SYDVKM. The CDR3 is 16 residues long. The CDR3 sequence is CASSSGSGRDHHEAFF. CDR3 bases: TGTGCCAGCAGTTCAGGGTCCGGGAGAGACCACCATGAAGCTTTCTTT.

The gene calls are TRBV28 and TRBJ1-2; D gene uncertain. V was trimmed by 3 bases and J by 2 bases, leaving 10 bases between them. CDR1 and CDR2 (germline): MDHEN, SYDVKM. This CDR3 spans 14 amino acids. The CDR3 here is CASSFFQENYGYTF. The DNA for the CDR3 is TGTGCCAGCAGTTTTTTTCAGGAGAACTATGGCTACACCTTC.

The chain has TRBV4-2 and TRBJ2-1, with 7 bases fitting TRBD2. Per germline, CDR1 LGHNA and CDR2 YNFKEQ. The CDR3 runs to 17 residues. After removal of 0 bases from V and 1 base from J, the junction contained 6 bases not matched to a gene. DNA for the CDR3: TGTGCCAGCAGCCAAGACGGACTAGATATATCCTACAATGAGCAGTTCTTC. The encoded protein is CASSQDGLDISYNEQFF.

V is TRBV27 and J is TRBJ2-3, with D maybe TRBD2 (5 bases). Trimming removed 7 bases at V and 6 bases at J, with 17 bases between. CDR1 and CDR2 (germline): MNHEY, SMNVEV (reference sequence). The CDR3 spans 14 residues. DNA for the CDR3: TGTGCCAGCACTGTGGTGGGAGCGGAGGATACGCAGTATTTT. This translates into CASTVVGAEDTQYF.

Turning to this clone: Within the sample, other DNA sequences also encode this same CDR3. This chain links TRBV28 with TRBJ2-7; TRBD1 aligns across 9 bases. This CDR3 has 13 residues. Germline lookup yields CDR1 MDHEN and CDR2 SYDVKM. V lost 3 bases, J lost 4 bases, and 1 base stayed unmatched. The CDR3 DNA sequence: TGTGCCAGCAGTTTGGGACAGGGTTACGAGCAGTACTTC. This encodes CASSLGQGYEQYF.

This chain links TRBV9 with TRBJ1-1; D not certain. This CDR3 comprises 14 residues. Per germline, CDR1 SGDLS and CDR2 YYNGEE. Trimming cost V 0 bases and J 4 bases, with 10 bases left between them. The CDR3 region has the DNA TGTGCCAGCAGCGTAGTGGGGATTGGCACTGAAGCTTTCTTT. Protein product: CASSVVGIGTEAFF.

The genes are TRBV19 and TRBJ2-5; 14 bases map to TRBD2. The end of the DNA aligns better with TRBJ2-7, so the J call may be wrong. CDR3 size: 17 residues. The germline CDR1 and CDR2 sequences are LNHDA and SQIVND (reference sequence). CDR3 sequence (DNA): TGTGCCGGAACCGGGACTAGCGGGAGACTACCATCCTACGAGCAGTACTTC. This encodes CAGTGTSGRLPSYEQYF.

This clone appeared once. This sequence joins TRBV6-1 and TRBJ2-7; the match to TRBD2 covers 15 bases. The CDR3 has 17 residues. From germline, CDR1 is MNHNS and CDR2 SASEGT. V dropped 2 bases and J dropped 7; count of bases not matched to a gene: 9. Here the CDR3 reads CASSELGTSGRNGEQYF. The CDR3 coding sequence is TGTGCCAGCAGTGAATTAGGGACTAGCGGGAGGAATGGTGAGCAGTACTTC.

The genes are TRBV7-3 and TRBJ2-2, with a tentative D call TRBD1 (6 bases). Germline V lookup: CDR1 SGHTA, CDR2 FQGTGA. This CDR3 is built from 18 residues. The ends were cut back, 5 bases at V and 6 bases at J, with 25 bases in the middle. CDR3 sequence: CASSLIGAGEGVSGELFF. CDR3 in DNA: TGTGCCAGCAGCCTCATAGGGGCAGGGGAAGGGGTCTCCGGGGAGCTGTTTTTT.

V and J are TRBV5-4 and TRBJ2-5; TRBD2 matches 15 bases. Germline values: CDR1 SGHNT, CDR2 YYREEE (reference sequence). The J segment lost 5 bases and the V segment lost 0 bases, leaving 8 bases of the junction unmatched. The CDR3 totals 18 residues. CDR3 DNA: TGTGCCAGCAGCTTGGGGACTAGCGGGAGGGCCGCGAGGGAGACCCAGTACTTC. Its protein is CASSLGTSGRAARETQYF. The entire variable domain, with the rest obtained from reference TRBV5-4 and TRBJ2-5, is as follows: ETGVTQSPTHLIKTRGQQVTLRCSSQSGHNTVSWYQQALGQGPQFIFQYYREEENGRGNFPPRFSGLQFPNYSSELNVNALELDDSALYLCASSLGTSGRAARETQYFGPGTRLLVL.

The chain couples TRBV7-3 to TRBJ2-3; 7 nucleotides align to TRBD2. This CDR3 comprises 14 residues. Looked up from germline, CDR1 is SGHTA and CDR2 is FQGTGA. J gave up 6 bases and V 5 bases, and 8 bases lay outside the gene matches. CDR3 protein: CASSPVTSVDTQYF. In DNA form, the CDR3 reads TGTGCCAGCAGCCCGGTCACTAGCGTTGATACGCAGTATTTT. The full variable domain, rest sourced from reference TRBV7-3 and TRBJ2-3, is GAGVSQTPSNKVTEKGKYVELRCDPISGHTALYWYRQSLGQGPEFLIYFQGTGAADDSGLPNDRFFAVRPEGSVSTLKIQRTERGDSAVYLCASSPVTSVDTQYFGPGTRLTVL.

The rearrangement uses TRBV2 and TRBJ2-7; no clear D. From germline, CDR1 is SNHLY and CDR2 FYNNEI. The CDR3 is 13 amino acids. Trimming pared 3 bases from V and 3 bases from J, leaving 9 bases between. CDR3 nucleotides: TGTGCCAGCAGTGATGCAGTGCGCTACGAGCAGTACTTC. It yields the protein CASSDAVRYEQYF.

This chain links TRBV14 with TRBJ1-5; no clear D. The CDR3 extends over 12 amino acids. Looked up from germline, CDR1 is SGHDN and CDR2 is FVKESK. The V end lost 1 base, the J end lost 10 bases, and 8 bases lay between the germline ends. The CDR3 spells CASSQGGSPQHF. In DNA form, the CDR3 reads TGTGCCAGCAGCCAAGGAGGGTCCCCCCAGCATTTT. The entire variable domain, with the rest obtained from reference TRBV14 and TRBJ1-5, is as follows: EAGVTQFPSHSVIEKGQTVTLRCDPISGHDNLYWYRRVMGKEIKFLLHFVKESKQDESGMPNNRFLAERTGGTYSTLKVQPAELEDSGVYFCASSQGGSPQHFGDGTRLSIL.

The chain couples TRBV7-9 to TRBJ1-2; TRBD1 might be the D (5 bases). In germline, CDR1 is SEHNR, CDR2 FQNEAQ (reference sequence). V was cut by 3 bases and J by 5 bases, with 16 bases left in between. The CDR3 length is 15 residues. The CDR3 DNA reads TGTGCCAGCAGCTTCCCACAGGACATTTTGTATGGCTACACCTTC. Encoded protein: CASSFPQDILYGYTF.

Note on this clone: The same CDR3 also results from other DNA sequences found in this sample. This rearrangement joins TRBV4-1 to TRBJ2-7, with 8 nucleotides matching TRBD2. The CDR3 is made up of 15 amino acids. The junction had 5 bases not matched to a gene; V was cut back by 2 bases and J by 2 bases. The germline V gene encodes CDR1 MGHRA and CDR2 YSYEKL. The CDR3 reads CASSQLAGGPYEQYF. In DNA form, the CDR3 reads TGCGCCAGCAGCCAACTAGCGGGTGGCCCCTACGAGCAGTACTTC.

The CDR3 nucleotides read TGCGCCAGCAGCCAGTGGGACAGCGCGCGCACAGATACGCAGTATTTT. Its translation: CASSQWDSARTDTQYF. V gene TRBV4-1 combines with J gene TRBJ2-3; 7 bases match TRBD1. Germline loops: CDR1 MGHRA, CDR2 YSYEKL. The CDR3 is made up of 16 amino acids. The trim removed 3 bases at V and 1 base at J, leaving 7 bases unmatched.

This clone was seen a few times. Distinct nucleotide sequences in the sample also encode this CDR3. The V and J genes are TRBV28 and TRBJ2-1; D is perhaps TRBD2 (6 bases). In germline, CDR1 is MDHEN, CDR2 SYDVKM. V lost 8 bases and J lost 0, with 8 bases in between. The CDR3 loop spans 13 amino acids. The DNA for the CDR3 is TGTGCCAGCCGGGAGAGCTCCTACAATGAGCAGTTCTTC. Translation: CASRESSYNEQFF.

The chain combines TRBV15 with TRBJ2-1, with 11 bases fitting TRBD2. CDR3 length equals 17 residues. Germline lookup yields CDR1 LNHNV and CDR2 YYDKDF (reference sequence). After removal of 6 bases from V and 0 bases from J, the junction contained 7 bases not matched to a gene. The CDR3 bases are TGTGCCACCAGTGGGACTAGCGGTTTAAGCTCCTACAATGAGCAGTTCTTC. Protein: CATSGTSGLSSYNEQFF.

This chain uses TRBV19 with TRBJ2-2; TRBD2 matches 14 bases. This CDR3 is built from 16 residues. Germline CDR1 LNHDA, CDR2 SQIVND (reference sequence). Trimming at V came to 5 bases and at J to 5 bases, leaving 4 bases not matched to a gene. CDR3 sequence (DNA): TGTGCCAGTAGTTTAGGACTAGCGGGAGGTACCGGGGAGCTGTTTTTT. Translating it yields CASSLGLAGGTGELFF.

The chain uses TRBV19 and TRBJ1-5, with D maybe TRBD1 (5 bases). Looked up from germline, CDR1 is LNHDA and CDR2 is SQIVND (reference sequence). V was pared by 4 bases and J by 4 bases, with 11 bases between. This CDR3 is built from 14 residues. The CDR3 sequence is CASSKTPGNQPQHF. CDR3 in DNA: TGTGCCAGTAGTAAAACCCCAGGGAATCAGCCCCAGCATTTT.

The V gene is TRBV28, the J gene TRBJ2-5; D is undetermined. Germline CDR1 MDHEN, CDR2 SYDVKM. The V and J ends lost 3 bases and 7 bases respectively, with 12 bases between them. The CDR3 extends over 13 amino acids. The CDR3 coding sequence is TGTGCCAGCAGTTTTCGATCCTCGTGGACCCAGTACTTC. Translation gives CASSFRSSWTQYF.